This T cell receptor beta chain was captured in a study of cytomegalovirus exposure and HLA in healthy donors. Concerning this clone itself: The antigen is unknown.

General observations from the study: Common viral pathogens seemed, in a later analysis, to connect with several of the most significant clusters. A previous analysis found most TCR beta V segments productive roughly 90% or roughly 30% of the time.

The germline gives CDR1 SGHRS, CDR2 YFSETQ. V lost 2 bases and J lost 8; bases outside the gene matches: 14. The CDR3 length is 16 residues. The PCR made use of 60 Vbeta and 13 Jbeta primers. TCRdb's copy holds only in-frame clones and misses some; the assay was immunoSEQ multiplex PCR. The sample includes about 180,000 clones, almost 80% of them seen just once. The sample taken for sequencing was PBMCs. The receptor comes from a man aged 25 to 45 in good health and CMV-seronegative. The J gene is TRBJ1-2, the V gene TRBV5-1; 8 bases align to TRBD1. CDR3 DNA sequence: TGCGCCAGCAGCTTATTTTTCGGACAGGGAAGTGAGGGCTACACCTTC. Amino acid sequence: CASSLFFGQGSEGYTF.